The T cell receptor (beta chain) under discussion was sequenced for a study of cytomegalovirus exposure and HLA in healthy donors. Points from the study as a whole: A few V segments could not be told apart, such as TRBV6-2 and TRBV6-3, and were left out.

A remark on this clone: The antigen is not known.

With 60 Vbeta and 13 Jbeta primers, the PCR was carried out. The repertoire was sequenced with immunoSEQ multiplex PCR; TCRdb's copy has only in-frame clones and lacks some. The data show approximately 180,000 clones, with around four fifths seen just once and 4.5% to 5.5% held by the top ten. V was clipped by 2 bases and J by 0 bases, with 11 bases between them. The CDR3 extends over 15 amino acids. Germline V gene sequence: CDR1 SGHNT, CDR2 YENEEA. The chain couples TRBV11-3 to TRBJ2-7; TRBD1 might be the D (5 bases). This sequence was found in a girl aged 5 to 17 in good health and CMV-seropositive. Material for sequencing was PBMCs. The CDR3 sequence: CASSLQGIRSYEQYF. The CDR3, as DNA: TGTGCCAGCAGCTTACAGGGAATACGCTCCTACGAGCAGTACTTC.